This record covers a single T cell receptor (beta chain). This table comes from immunoSEQ multiplex PCR, and its TCRdb copy is limited to in-frame clones, with some not included. The data show fewer than 300,000 clones, less than 90% seen once. This entry belongs to a study of blood T cell repertoires in COVID-19. Study overall: Sources were T cells, B-cell-depleted T cells, or PBMCs; the material itself was cDNA or gDNA.

From germline, CDR1 is SGHNT and CDR2 YYREEE (reference sequence). Between the trimmed V and J ends, which lost 3 bases and 0 bases, there was a span of 14 bases. This CDR3 has 16 residues. The specimen was peripheral blood. The chain joins TRBV5-4 to TRBJ2-3; weak D call: TRBD1 (5 bases). The clonotype comes from a woman aged 70-85 years with active or convalescent COVID-19. CDR3: CASSSAQDTSTDTQYF. The CDR3 nucleotides are TGTGCCAGCAGCTCCGCTCAGGACACTAGCACAGATACGCAGTATTTT.